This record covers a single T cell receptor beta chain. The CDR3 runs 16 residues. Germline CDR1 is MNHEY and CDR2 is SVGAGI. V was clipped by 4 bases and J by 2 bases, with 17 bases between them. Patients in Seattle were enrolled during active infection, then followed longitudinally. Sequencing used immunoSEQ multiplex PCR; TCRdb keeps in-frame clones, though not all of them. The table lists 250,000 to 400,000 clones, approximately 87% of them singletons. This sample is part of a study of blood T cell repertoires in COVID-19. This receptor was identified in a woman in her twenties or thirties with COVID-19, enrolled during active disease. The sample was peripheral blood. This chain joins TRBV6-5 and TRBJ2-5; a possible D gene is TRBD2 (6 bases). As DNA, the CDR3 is TGTGCCAGCAGTTCCAAGAGGGGAGGTCATCAAGAGACCCAGTACTTC. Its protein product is CASSSKRGGHQETQYF.